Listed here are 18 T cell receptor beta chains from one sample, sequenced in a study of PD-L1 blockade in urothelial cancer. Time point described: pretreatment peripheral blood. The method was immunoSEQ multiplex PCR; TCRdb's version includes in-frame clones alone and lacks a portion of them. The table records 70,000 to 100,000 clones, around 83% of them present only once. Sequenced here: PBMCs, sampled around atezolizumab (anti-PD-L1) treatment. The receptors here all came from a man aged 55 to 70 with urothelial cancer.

The CDR3 coding sequence is TGTGCCAGCAGTGCGGGGGGTAGGGATCAGCCCCAGCATTTT. Protein sequence: CASSAGGRDQPQHF. The chain has TRBV2 and TRBJ1-5; tentative D call: TRBD1 (5 bases). Germline CDR1 reads SNHLY; CDR2 reads FYNNEI. V shed 4 bases and J shed 5 bases, with 12 bases lying between them. The CDR3 sequence is 14 residues long.

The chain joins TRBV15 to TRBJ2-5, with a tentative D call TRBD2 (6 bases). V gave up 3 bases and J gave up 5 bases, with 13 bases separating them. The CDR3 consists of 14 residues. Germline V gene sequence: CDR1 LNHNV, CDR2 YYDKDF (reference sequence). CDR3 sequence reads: CATSSYSGDETQYF. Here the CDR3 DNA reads TGTGCCACCAGCAGTTACTCGGGAGATGAGACCCAGTACTTC.

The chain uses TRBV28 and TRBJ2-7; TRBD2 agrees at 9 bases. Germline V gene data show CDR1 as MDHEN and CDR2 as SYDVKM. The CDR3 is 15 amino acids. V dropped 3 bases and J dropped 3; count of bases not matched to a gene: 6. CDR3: CASSLAAGGLYEQYF. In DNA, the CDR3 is TGTGCCAGCAGTTTGGCCGCGGGAGGGCTCTACGAGCAGTACTTC.

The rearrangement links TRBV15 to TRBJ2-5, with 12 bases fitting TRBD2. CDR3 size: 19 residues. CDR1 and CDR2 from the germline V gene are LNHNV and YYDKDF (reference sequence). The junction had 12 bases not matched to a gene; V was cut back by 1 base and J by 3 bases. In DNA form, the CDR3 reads TGTGCCACCAGCAGAGTTGGGGCTAGCGGGAGGGCCAGAGAAGAGACCCAGTACTTC. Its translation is CATSRVGASGRAREETQYF.

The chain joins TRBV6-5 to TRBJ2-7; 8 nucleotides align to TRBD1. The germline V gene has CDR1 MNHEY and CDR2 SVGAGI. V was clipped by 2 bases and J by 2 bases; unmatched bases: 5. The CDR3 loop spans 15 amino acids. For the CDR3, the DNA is TGTGCCAGCAGTTACAGGAGGACAGGGACCTACGAGCAGTACTTC. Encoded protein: CASSYRRTGTYEQYF.

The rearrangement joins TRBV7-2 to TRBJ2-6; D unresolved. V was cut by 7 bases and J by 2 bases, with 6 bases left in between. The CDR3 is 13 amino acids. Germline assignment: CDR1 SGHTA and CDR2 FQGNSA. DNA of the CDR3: TGTGCCAGCACCCGGGCTGGGGCCAACGTCCTGACTTTC. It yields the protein CASTRAGANVLTF.

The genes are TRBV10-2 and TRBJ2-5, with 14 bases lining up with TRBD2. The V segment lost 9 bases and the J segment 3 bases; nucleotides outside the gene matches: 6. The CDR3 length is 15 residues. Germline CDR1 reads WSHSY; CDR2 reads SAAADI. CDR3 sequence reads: CARGLAGEAEETQYF. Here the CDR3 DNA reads TGCGCCAGGGGACTAGCGGGAGAGGCCGAAGAGACCCAGTACTTC.

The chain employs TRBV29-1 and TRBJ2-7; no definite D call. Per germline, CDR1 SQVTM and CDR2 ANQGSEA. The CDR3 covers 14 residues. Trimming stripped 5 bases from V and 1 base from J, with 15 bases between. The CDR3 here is CSVRLRSQSYEQYF. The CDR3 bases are TGCAGCGTTCGACTGAGGAGTCAGTCCTACGAGCAGTACTTC.

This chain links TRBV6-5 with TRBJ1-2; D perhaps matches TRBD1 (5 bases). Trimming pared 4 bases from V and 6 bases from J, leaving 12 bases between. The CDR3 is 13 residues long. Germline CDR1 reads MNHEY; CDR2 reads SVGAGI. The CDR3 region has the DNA TGTGCCAGCAGTTCAGGACAAAGGGATGGCTACACCTTC. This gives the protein CASSSGQRDGYTF.

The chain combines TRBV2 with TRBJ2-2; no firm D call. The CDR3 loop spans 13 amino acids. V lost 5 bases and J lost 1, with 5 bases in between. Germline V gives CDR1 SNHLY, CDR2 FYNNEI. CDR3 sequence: CASSRENTGELFF. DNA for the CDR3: TGTGCCAGCAGTCGAGAGAACACCGGGGAGCTGTTTTTT.

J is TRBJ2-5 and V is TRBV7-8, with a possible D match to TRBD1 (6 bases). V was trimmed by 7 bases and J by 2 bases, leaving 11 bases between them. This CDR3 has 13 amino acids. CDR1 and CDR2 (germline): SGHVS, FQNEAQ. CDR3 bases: TGTGCCAGCACCAGGGACACACAAGAGACCCAGTACTTC. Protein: CASTRDTQETQYF.

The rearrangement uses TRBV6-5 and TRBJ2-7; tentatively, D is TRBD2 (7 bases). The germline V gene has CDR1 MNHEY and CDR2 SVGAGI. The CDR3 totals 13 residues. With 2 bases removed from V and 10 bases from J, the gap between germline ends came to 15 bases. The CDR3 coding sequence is TGTGCCAGCAGTTACGATCGGCGGGGGCCCCAGTACTTC. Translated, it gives CASSYDRRGPQYF.

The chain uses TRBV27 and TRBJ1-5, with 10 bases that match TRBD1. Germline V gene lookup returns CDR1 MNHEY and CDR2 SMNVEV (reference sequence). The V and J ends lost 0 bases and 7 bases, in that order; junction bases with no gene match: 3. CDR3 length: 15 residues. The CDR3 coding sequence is TGTGCCAGCAGTTTATCGACAGGGGGCGGCCAGCCCCAGCATTTT. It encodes CASSLSTGGGQPQHF.

CDR3 bases: TGTGCCAGCAGCAAAAGGGACAGGGGGCGCCTAGGAGAGACCCAGTACTTC. This gives the protein CASSKRDRGRLGETQYF. The gene calls are TRBV7-9 and TRBJ2-5, with TRBD1 matching 12 bases. The CDR3 contains 17 residues. The V and J ends lost 5 bases and 4 bases, in that order; junction bases with no gene match: 11. Germline assignment: CDR1 SEHNR and CDR2 FQNEAQ (reference sequence).

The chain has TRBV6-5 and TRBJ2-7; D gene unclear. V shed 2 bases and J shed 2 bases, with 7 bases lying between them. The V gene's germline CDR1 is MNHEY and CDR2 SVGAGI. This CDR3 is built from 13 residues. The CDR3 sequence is CASSYNRAYEQYF. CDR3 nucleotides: TGTGCCAGCAGTTACAACAGAGCCTACGAGCAGTACTTC.

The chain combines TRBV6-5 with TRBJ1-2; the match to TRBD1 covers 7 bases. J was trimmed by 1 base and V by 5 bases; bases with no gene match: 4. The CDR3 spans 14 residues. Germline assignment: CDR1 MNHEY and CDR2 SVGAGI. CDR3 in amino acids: CASSTGTDNYGYTF. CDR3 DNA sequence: TGTGCCAGCAGTACTGGGACAGATAACTATGGCTACACCTTC.

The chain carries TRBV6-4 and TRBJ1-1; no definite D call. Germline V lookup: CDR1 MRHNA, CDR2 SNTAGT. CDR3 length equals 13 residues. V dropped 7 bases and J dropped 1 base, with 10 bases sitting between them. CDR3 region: CASKHRENTEAFF. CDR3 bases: TGTGCCAGCAAGCACCGTGAGAACACTGAAGCTTTCTTT.

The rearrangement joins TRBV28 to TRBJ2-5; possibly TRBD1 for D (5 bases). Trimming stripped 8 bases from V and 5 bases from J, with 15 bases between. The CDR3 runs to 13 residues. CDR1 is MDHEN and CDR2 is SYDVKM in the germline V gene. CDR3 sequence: CASGAGSTETQYF. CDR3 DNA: TGTGCCAGCGGGGCCGGATCGACGGAGACCCAGTACTTC.